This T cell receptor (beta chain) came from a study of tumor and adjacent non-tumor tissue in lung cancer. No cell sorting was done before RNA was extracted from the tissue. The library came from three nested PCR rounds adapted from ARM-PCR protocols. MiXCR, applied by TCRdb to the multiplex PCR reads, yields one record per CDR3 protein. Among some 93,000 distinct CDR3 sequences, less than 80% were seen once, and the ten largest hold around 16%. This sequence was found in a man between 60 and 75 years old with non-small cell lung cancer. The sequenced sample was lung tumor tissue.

The CDR3 DNA follows: TGCAGTGCTAAACGCGGGGGGCCCCAAGAGACCCAGTACTTC. It translates to CSAKRGGPQETQYF. The gene calls are TRBV20-1 and TRBJ2-5, with 8 positions matching TRBD2. The CDR3 is 14 amino acids. V gave up 4 bases and J gave up 1 base; unmatched junction bases: 5. CDR1 is DFQATT and CDR2 is SNEGSKA in the germline V gene (reference sequence).